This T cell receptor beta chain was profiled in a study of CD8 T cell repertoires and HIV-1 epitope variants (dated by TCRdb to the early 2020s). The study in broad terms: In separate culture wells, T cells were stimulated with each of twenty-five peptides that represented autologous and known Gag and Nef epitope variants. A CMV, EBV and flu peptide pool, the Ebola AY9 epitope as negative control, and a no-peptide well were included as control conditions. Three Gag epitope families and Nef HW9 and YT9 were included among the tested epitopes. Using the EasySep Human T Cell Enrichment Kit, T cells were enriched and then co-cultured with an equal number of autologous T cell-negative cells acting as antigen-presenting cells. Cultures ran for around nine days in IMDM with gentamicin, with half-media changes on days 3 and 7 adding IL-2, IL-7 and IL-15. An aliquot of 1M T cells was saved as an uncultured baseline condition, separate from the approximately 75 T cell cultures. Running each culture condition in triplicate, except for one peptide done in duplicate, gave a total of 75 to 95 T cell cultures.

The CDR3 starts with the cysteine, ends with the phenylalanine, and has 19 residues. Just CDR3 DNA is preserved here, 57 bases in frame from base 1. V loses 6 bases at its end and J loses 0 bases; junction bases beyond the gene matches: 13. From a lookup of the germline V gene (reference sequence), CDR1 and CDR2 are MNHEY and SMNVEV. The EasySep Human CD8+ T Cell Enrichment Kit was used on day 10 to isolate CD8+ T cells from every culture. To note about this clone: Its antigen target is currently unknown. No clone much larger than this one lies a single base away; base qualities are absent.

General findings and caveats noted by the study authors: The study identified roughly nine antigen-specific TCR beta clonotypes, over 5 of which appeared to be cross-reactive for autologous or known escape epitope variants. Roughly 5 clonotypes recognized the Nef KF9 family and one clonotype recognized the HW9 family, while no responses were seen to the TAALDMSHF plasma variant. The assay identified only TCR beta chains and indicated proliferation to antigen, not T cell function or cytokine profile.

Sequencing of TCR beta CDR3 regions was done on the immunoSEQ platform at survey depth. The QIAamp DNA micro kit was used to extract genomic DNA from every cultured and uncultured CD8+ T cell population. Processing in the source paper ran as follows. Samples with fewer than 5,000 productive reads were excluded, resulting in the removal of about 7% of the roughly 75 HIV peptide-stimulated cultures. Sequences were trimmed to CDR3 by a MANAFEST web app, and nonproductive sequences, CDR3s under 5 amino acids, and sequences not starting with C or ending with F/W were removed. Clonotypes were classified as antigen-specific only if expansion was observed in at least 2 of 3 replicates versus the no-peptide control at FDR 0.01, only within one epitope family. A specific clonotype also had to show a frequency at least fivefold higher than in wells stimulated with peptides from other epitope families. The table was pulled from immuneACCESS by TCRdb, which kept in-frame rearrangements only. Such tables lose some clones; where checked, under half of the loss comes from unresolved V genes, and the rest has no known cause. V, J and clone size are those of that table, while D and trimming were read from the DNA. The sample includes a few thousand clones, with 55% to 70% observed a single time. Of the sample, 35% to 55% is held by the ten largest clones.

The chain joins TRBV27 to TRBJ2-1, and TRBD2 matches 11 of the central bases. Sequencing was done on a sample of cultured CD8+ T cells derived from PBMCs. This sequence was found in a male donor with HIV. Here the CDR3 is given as CASSPFKLAGAGSYNEQFF. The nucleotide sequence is TGTGCCAGCAGCCCTTTTAAACTAGCGGGAGCCGGCTCCTACAATGAGCAGTTCTTC.